Each of the 14 T cell receptor beta chains below was sequenced from the same sample in a study of cytomegalovirus exposure and HLA in healthy donors. The PCR was carried out with 60 Vbeta primers and 13 Jbeta primers. Produced via immunoSEQ multiplex PCR; TCRdb's table is partial and in-frame only. This sample has some 180,000 clones, with 77% found just once. The sample taken for sequencing was PBMCs. These receptor sequences come from a woman aged 55-70 years in good health and CMV-seropositive.

J is TRBJ1-1 and V is TRBV4-2; D uncertain. The CDR3 has 15 amino acids. V was pared by 0 bases and J by 5 bases, with 13 bases between. Germline assignment: CDR1 LGHNA and CDR2 YNFKEQ. CDR3 residues: CASSQELGGQTEAFF. CDR3 nucleotides: TGTGCCAGCAGCCAAGAGCTAGGCGGGCAAACTGAAGCTTTCTTT.

The chain recombines TRBV25-1 with TRBJ2-1; the match to TRBD1 covers 11 bases. There are 14 residues in the CDR3. J lost 6 bases, V lost 6 bases, and 4 bases had no gene match. CDR1 and CDR2 from the germline V gene are MGHDK and SYGVNS. DNA for the CDR3: TGTGCCAGCAGAGGGACAGGGGGTTTCAATGAGCAGTTCTTC. Its translation: CASRGTGGFNEQFF.

The chain is built from TRBV6-5 and TRBJ2-7; 11 bases fit TRBD2. Losses at the gene ends were 4 bases for V and 2 bases for J; bases not matched to a gene: 1. CDR1 is MNHEY and CDR2 is SVGAGI in the germline V gene. This CDR3 contains 14 residues. The DNA for the CDR3 is TGTGCCAGCAGTTTGACTAGCGGGACCTACGAGCAGTACTTC. Its translation is CASSLTSGTYEQYF.

This clone was seen more than once but under ten times. The genes are TRBV28 and TRBJ2-5; 7 positions agree with TRBD1. The CDR3 has 14 residues. Germline CDR1 and CDR2: MDHEN and SYDVKM. V trimming: 3 bases; J trimming: 5 bases; junction bases outside the gene matches: 6. The CDR3, as DNA: TGTGCCAGCAGTTTTCCAAGGGGGCGGGAGACCCAGTACTTC. It encodes CASSFPRGRETQYF. Drawing the rest from reference TRBV28 and TRBJ2-5, the complete variable domain is DVKVTQSSRYLVKRTGEKVFLECVQDMDHENMFWYRQDPGLGLRLIYFSYDVKMKEKGDIPEGYSVSREKKERFSLILESASTNQTSMYLCASSFPRGRETQYFGPGTRLLVL.

This sequence joins TRBV28 and TRBJ2-7; 11 nucleotides agree with TRBD2. Germline CDR1 reads MDHEN; CDR2 reads SYDVKM. The CDR3 is 16 amino acids. Unmatched junction bases numbered 11, after V lost 6 bases and J lost 4 bases. CDR3 sequence: CASRRTGTSGSYEQYF. CDR3 bases: TGTGCCAGCAGGCGTACCGGAACTAGCGGGAGTTACGAGCAGTACTTC.

The chain carries TRBV4-2 and TRBJ1-2; D is ambiguous. CDR3 size: 15 residues. CDR1 and CDR2 (germline): LGHNA, YNFKEQ. V was shortened by 0 bases and J by 8 bases, with 16 bases between the two germline ends. In nucleotides, the CDR3 is TGTGCCAGCAGCCAAGATGTGGGTACGACGGAGGGCTACACCTTC. It is translated as CASSQDVGTTEGYTF.

This chain joins TRBV10-3 and TRBJ1-1; 12 positions agree with TRBD1. Germline values: CDR1 ENHRY, CDR2 SYGVKD. V gave up 6 bases and J gave up 5 bases; unmatched junction bases: 7. The CDR3 is 15 amino acids. CDR3 DNA sequence: TGTGCCATCAGCTCCCCGGGACAGGGGGCTACTGAAGCTTTCTTT. Amino acids: CAISSPGQGATEAFF.

This chain uses TRBV9 with TRBJ2-7; D gene unclear. The CDR3 loop spans 14 amino acids. V shed 1 base and J shed 2 bases, with 10 bases lying between them. Germline CDR1 is SGDLS and CDR2 is YYNGEE. The CDR3 coding sequence is TGTGCCAGCAGCGTAACCTCGAGTGCCTACGAGCAGTACTTC. It encodes CASSVTSSAYEQYF.

This clone was recorded only once. This chain uses TRBV6-5 with TRBJ1-6; D ambiguous. Per germline, CDR1 MNHEY and CDR2 SVGAGI. With 5 bases removed from V and 9 bases from J, the gap between germline ends came to 11 bases. The CDR3 spans 13 residues. CDR3 region: CASSDLAPSPLHF. The CDR3 DNA reads TGTGCCAGCAGTGACTTAGCGCCTTCACCCCTCCACTTT.

This clone has more than one count but fewer than ten. The V gene is TRBV11-3, the J gene TRBJ2-7; TRBD2 agrees at 7 bases. Per germline, CDR1 SGHNT and CDR2 YENEEA. The junction had 7 bases not matched to a gene; V was cut back by 2 bases and J by 9 bases. CDR3 length: 13 amino acids. The CDR3 DNA reads as TGTGCCAGCAGCTTATTCGCGGGGGAGGTGCAGTACTTC. Its protein product is CASSLFAGEVQYF.

The rearrangement joins TRBV28 to TRBJ1-1, with a tentative D call TRBD1 (6 bases). The CDR3 runs to 14 residues. Germline CDR1 is MDHEN and CDR2 is SYDVKM. Trimming took off 2 bases at V and 5 bases at J, with 12 bases between the two ends. DNA for the CDR3: TGTGCCAGCAGTTTAGGGGGGGGGCGGACTGAAGCTTTCTTT. Residues: CASSLGGGRTEAFF.

The chain couples TRBV15 to TRBJ1-2; D is undetermined. Germline lookup yields CDR1 LNHNV and CDR2 YYDKDF (reference sequence). V lost 0 bases and J lost 5, with 7 bases in between. This CDR3 has 13 amino acids. The CDR3 sequence: CATSRDRLYGYTF. For the CDR3, the DNA is TGTGCCACCAGCAGAGATCGACTGTATGGCTACACCTTC.

The chain uses TRBV18 and TRBJ2-7; D remains ambiguous. CDR1 and CDR2 (germline): KGHSH, LQKENI. This CDR3 is built from 13 residues. The V gene lost 2 bases and the J gene lost 7 bases, with 12 bases spanning the gap. The CDR3 bases are TGTGCCAGCTCACCAGGTGACAAACGGGAGCAGTACTTC. This sequence encodes CASSPGDKREQYF.

The chain recombines TRBV10-3 with TRBJ2-3; 7 bases are a match to TRBD1. The J segment lost 2 bases and the V segment lost 8 bases, leaving 1 base of the junction unmatched. From germline, CDR1 is ENHRY and CDR2 SYGVKD. The CDR3 is 12 amino acids. CDR3 sequence: CAIGQVTDTQYF. CDR3 nucleotide sequence: TGTGCCATCGGACAGGTCACAGATACGCAGTATTTT.